The rows below give T cell receptor beta chains drawn from one sample of a study of Ad26.COV2.S vaccination and SARS-CoV-2 variants. The table came from immunoSEQ multiplex PCR; TCRdb's copy has only in-frame clones and leaves some out. The table shows about 240,000 clones, with over 75% occurring only once. The material sequenced was peripheral blood, taken in a trial of Ad26.COV2.S vaccine versus placebo. The receptors shown here come from a person between 18 and 59 years old who received the Ad26.COV2.S COVID-19 vaccine or a placebo. Each CDR3 is given with its conserved first and last residue. The D gene is left open where the match is weak.

cdr3_nt | cdr3_aa | j_call | d_call | v_call
TGTGCCAGCATCCCTAGCAGGCGTTTTGAATATGCTGAAGCTTTCTTT | CASIPSRRFEYAEAFF | TRBJ1-1 | - | TRBV7-9
TGTGCCAGCAGCTTAGGGGACAAGAATGAGCAGTTCTTC | CASSLGDKNEQFF | TRBJ2-1 | - | TRBV13
TGTGCCACCAGGGGGCGGTACTATGGCTACACCTTC | CATRGRYYGYTF | TRBJ1-2 | TRBD1 | TRBV27
TGTGCCAGCAGGCTAACCGGGACCTATGGCTACACCTTC | CASRLTGTYGYTF | TRBJ1-2 | - | TRBV28
TGTGCCAGCAGCCAAGATTGGGCAGCGAACACCGGGGAGCTGTTTTTT | CASSQDWAANTGELFF | TRBJ2-2 | - | TRBV3-1/TRBV3-2
TGCGCCAGCATTGGACCGGAGGGAAACACCATATATTTT | CASIGPEGNTIYF | TRBJ1-3 | - | TRBV10-2
TGTGCCAGCAGCCACGGCCCCGGGGGTCCTAGGAATGAGCAGTTCTTC | CASSHGPGGPRNEQFF | TRBJ2-1 | - | TRBV3-1/TRBV3-2
TGTGCCAGTAGTATAGACGCGACAGGGTCGAACACTGAAGCTTTCTTT | CASSIDATGSNTEAFF | TRBJ1-1 | TRBD1 | TRBV19
TGCAGCGCGGCTGGAGCACAGGGGGAAGTCTACGAGCAGTACTTC | CSAAGAQGEVYEQYF | TRBJ2-7 | TRBD1 | TRBV29-1
TGTGCCAGCAGCTTACAGGGGTCCGAGCAGTACTTC | CASSLQGSEQYF | TRBJ2-7 | - | TRBV13
TGTGCCAGCAGCTACCGGGACAGGTCCACCTCCTACGAGCAGTACTTC | CASSYRDRSTSYEQYF | TRBJ2-7 | TRBD1 | TRBV5-6
TGTGCCAGCAGCCCGGGACTAGCGGGGGCCCAATACGAGCAGTACTTC | CASSPGLAGAQYEQYF | TRBJ2-7 | TRBD2 | TRBV5-4
TGCGCCAGCAGCTCCGCCGGGGACTACGAGCAGTACTTC | CASSSAGDYEQYF | TRBJ2-7 | - | TRBV5-1
TGTGCTAGCAGCCCAGCCATGGGCTACGAGCAGTACTTC | CASSPAMGYEQYF | TRBJ2-7 | - | TRBV7-7
TGTGCCAGCAGCCTGGGAGAATACAACGGGTGGTCCTACGAGCAGTACTTC | CASSLGEYNGWSYEQYF | TRBJ2-7 | - | TRBV11-2
TGTGCCAGCAGGGAGGACGTCTATGGCTACACCTTC | CASREDVYGYTF | TRBJ1-2 | - | TRBV28